The 11 T cell receptor beta chains below were found in one sample sequenced in a study of shared clonotypes between healthy human individuals (dated by TCRdb to 2019 to 2021). CD8 naive samples were CD45RO-negative cells positively selected for CCR7, giving a CD45RA+CCR7+ population that excluded TemRA cells. The protocol used for the library was the immunoSEQ multiplex PCR assay. Sourced from immuneACCESS, this table was stored by TCRdb with only in-frame sequences that have V and J called. A share of the clones is absent; for the studies checked, an unresolved V gene accounts for under half, and the remainder has no known explanation. The sample table lists around 600,000 clones, more than 95% of them with a count of one. The ten largest make up 0.3% of the sample. The sample comprised naive CD8+ T cells sorted from blood. Reading the label with the study, this specimen's cell subset or site is: CD45RA+CCR7+. The receptors were sampled from a young man in good health.

The genes are TRBV9 and TRBJ2-5; possibly TRBD1 for D (6 bases). The germline V gene encodes CDR1 SGDLS and CDR2 YYNGEE. This CDR3 is 15 amino acids long. Trimming removed 0 bases from V and 5 bases from J, with 14 bases in between. In DNA form, the CDR3 reads TGTGCCAGCAGCGTAGGTCAGGGGATAGGGGAGACCCAGTACTTC. It is translated as CASSVGQGIGETQYF.

This chain connects TRBV9 to TRBJ1-2; D ambiguous. Germline values: CDR1 SGDLS, CDR2 YYNGEE. Between the trimmed V and J ends, which lost 0 bases and 0 bases, there was a span of 6 bases. The CDR3 runs 14 residues. The CDR3 loop is CASSVEDANYGYTF. The CDR3 DNA reads as TGTGCCAGCAGCGTAGAGGACGCTAACTATGGCTACACCTTC.

The CDR3 bases are TGTGCCAGCAGCTTAGTTGGGATTCGCGGCTACACCTTC. Amino acids: CASSLVGIRGYTF. This chain connects TRBV7-9 to TRBJ1-2; unclear D gene. This CDR3 spans 13 amino acids. The ends were cut back, 1 base at V and 8 bases at J, with 11 bases in the middle. From germline, CDR1 is SEHNR and CDR2 FQNEAQ (reference sequence).

The rearrangement joins TRBV5-6 to TRBJ1-1, with a weak D call TRBD1 (6 bases). The V end was cut by 6 bases, the J end by 4 bases, with 16 bases between. CDR3 length: 14 amino acids. Germline values: CDR1 SGHDT, CDR2 YYEEEE. For the CDR3, the DNA is TGTGCCAGCAATGTCGGGGGCGCCAGCACTGAAGCTTTCTTT. It specifies CASNVGGASTEAFF.

The chain has TRBV4-1 and TRBJ1-2, with 8 bases matching TRBD1. After removal of 4 bases from V and 1 base from J, the junction contained 5 bases not matched to a gene. Germline CDR1 MGHRA, CDR2 YSYEKL. CDR3 size: 15 residues. The CDR3 nucleotides are TGCGCCAGCAGCCTACTCACAGGGGGTAACTATGGCTACACCTTC. It encodes CASSLLTGGNYGYTF.

V gene TRBV14 combines with J gene TRBJ2-2, with 7 bases lining up with TRBD2. After removal of 3 bases from V and 6 bases from J, the junction contained 10 bases not matched to a gene. The CDR3 runs to 16 residues. The V gene's germline CDR1 is SGHDN and CDR2 FVKESK. The CDR3 is CASSHTGLGNPGELFF. Written as DNA, the CDR3 is TGTGCCAGCAGCCACACTGGACTAGGGAATCCCGGGGAGCTGTTTTTT. Together with reference TRBV14 and TRBJ2-2, the CDR3 gives the full variable domain: EAGVTQFPSHSVIEKGQTVTLRCDPISGHDNLYWYRRVMGKEIKFLLHFVKESKQDESGMPNNRFLAERTGGTYSTLKVQPAELEDSGVYFCASSHTGLGNPGELFFGEGSRLTVL.

The chain recombines TRBV5-5 with TRBJ2-2; D ambiguous. V lost 3 bases and J lost 3, with 0 bases in between. The germline gives CDR1 SGHKS, CDR2 YYEKEE (reference sequence). The CDR3 is made up of 11 amino acids. The DNA for the CDR3 is TGTGCCAGCAGCTACACCGGGGAGCTGTTTTTT. This sequence encodes CASSYTGELFF.

This clone came up once. The rearrangement uses TRBV7-6 and TRBJ2-7; unclear D gene. Per germline, CDR1 SGHVS and CDR2 FNYEAQ. The CDR3 sequence is 12 residues long. The germline V and J ends were trimmed by 5 bases and 5 bases, with 10 bases remaining between them. This CDR3 is CASSPSWDEQYF. CDR3 sequence (DNA): TGTGCCAGCAGCCCCTCCTGGGACGAGCAGTACTTC.

This chain links TRBV5-1 with TRBJ2-3; tentative D call: TRBD2 (5 bases). Germline CDR1 is SGHRS and CDR2 is YFSETQ. V shed 2 bases and J shed 1 base, with 8 bases lying between them. The CDR3 is 14 residues long. Here the CDR3 DNA reads TGCGCCAGCAGCTTATACGGGGGCACAGATACGCAGTATTTT. The encoded protein is CASSLYGGTDTQYF.

The chain links TRBV9 to TRBJ1-4; 8 bases are shared with TRBD1. Germline V gene data show CDR1 as SGDLS and CDR2 as YYNGEE. J was trimmed by 6 bases and V by 5 bases; bases with no gene match: 6. This CDR3 has 14 amino acids. The DNA of the CDR3 is TGTGCCAGCAGTGAGACAGGGGCTGATGAAAAACTGTTTTTT. Amino acids: CASSETGADEKLFF.

This chain connects TRBV19 to TRBJ1-2; D unresolved. Germline CDR1 LNHDA, CDR2 SQIVND (reference sequence). The CDR3 runs 14 residues. Between the trimmed V and J ends, which lost 1 base and 3 bases, there was a span of 9 bases. CDR3: CASSIASMDYGYTF. CDR3 DNA sequence: TGTGCCAGTAGTATAGCAAGTATGGACTATGGCTACACCTTC.